These T cell receptor beta chains were read from a single sample in a study of cytomegalovirus exposure and HLA in healthy donors. Assay used: immunoSEQ multiplex PCR; TCRdb lists only in-frame clones, some missing. The sample records under 150,000 clones, roughly 80% being singletons. Sequencing used PBMCs. The receptors stem from a woman aged 45-59 years in good health and CMV-seropositive. Each CDR3 is given with its conserved first and last residue. Fields, in order: J gene, D gene, clone size, V gene, CDR3 DNA, CDR3 protein. D genes are given only for firm matches. Clone sizes are given selectively: once, few, many, or a class where the clone is expanded.

j_gene: TRBJ1-5; d_gene: NA; abundance: NA; v_gene: TRBV5-6; CDR3nt: TGTGCCAGCAGCTCGGCAGGGATTGGCAATCAGCCCCAGCATTTT; CDR3aa: CASSSAGIGNQPQHF
j_gene: TRBJ2-7; d_gene: NA; abundance: NA; v_gene: TRBV5-1; CDR3nt: TGCGCCAGCAGCTTGGATGGCCGATCCTACGAGCAGTACTTC; CDR3aa: CASSLDGRSYEQYF
j_gene: TRBJ2-3; d_gene: TRBD1; abundance: NA; v_gene: TRBV5-1; CDR3nt: TGCGCCAGCAGCTTGGGGACAGGGGCTGTAGATACGCAGTATTTT; CDR3aa: CASSLGTGAVDTQYF
j_gene: TRBJ1-2; d_gene: NA; abundance: NA; v_gene: TRBV7-2; CDR3nt: TGTGCCAGCAGCTTAATCCCTAGGTATGGCTACACCTTC; CDR3aa: CASSLIPRYGYTF
j_gene: TRBJ1-2; d_gene: NA; abundance: NA; v_gene: TRBV7-3; CDR3nt: TGTGCCAGCAGTTCACAGGGTTATGGCTACACCTTC; CDR3aa: CASSSQGYGYTF
j_gene: TRBJ1-6; d_gene: NA; abundance: NA; v_gene: TRBV30; CDR3nt: TGTGCCTGGAGTCGTTCACCCCTCCACTTT; CDR3aa: CAWSRSPLHF
j_gene: TRBJ2-7; d_gene: NA; abundance: once; v_gene: TRBV6-6; CDR3nt: TGTGCCAGCAGTTACTCCACAGCCTACGAGCAGTACTTC; CDR3aa: CASSYSTAYEQYF
j_gene: TRBJ1-2; d_gene: NA; abundance: NA; v_gene: TRBV28; CDR3nt: TGTGCCAGCAGTTTATCCCCTTATGGCTACACCTTC; CDR3aa: CASSLSPYGYTF
j_gene: TRBJ2-5; d_gene: NA; abundance: NA; v_gene: TRBV27; CDR3nt: TGTGCCAGCAGTTCATGGGCAGGGGGACTCCAAGAGACCCAGTACTTC; CDR3aa: CASSSWAGGLQETQYF
j_gene: TRBJ1-6; d_gene: NA; abundance: NA; v_gene: TRBV19; CDR3nt: TGTGCCAGTAGTCCCCGGGTCAATTCACCCCTCCACTTT; CDR3aa: CASSPRVNSPLHF
j_gene: TRBJ2-2; d_gene: TRBD1; abundance: NA; v_gene: TRBV2; CDR3nt: TGTGCCAGCAGTTTCGGGACAGGGGCCACCGGGGAGCTGTTTTTT; CDR3aa: CASSFGTGATGELFF
j_gene: TRBJ2-2; d_gene: NA; abundance: NA; v_gene: TRBV4-3; CDR3nt: TGCGCCAGCAGCCAAGATACACTAATGAACACCGGGGAGCTGTTTTTT; CDR3aa: CASSQDTLMNTGELFF
j_gene: TRBJ2-1; d_gene: NA; abundance: NA; v_gene: TRBV7-8; CDR3nt: TGTGCCAGCAGCTTACAGGGTTTGGCCAATGAGCAGTTCTTC; CDR3aa: CASSLQGLANEQFF
j_gene: TRBJ2-1; d_gene: TRBD2; abundance: NA; v_gene: TRBV28; CDR3nt: TGTGCCAGCAGTTTACCTAGCGGGGGCACCTACAATGAGCAGTTCTTC; CDR3aa: CASSLPSGGTYNEQFF
j_gene: TRBJ1-6; d_gene: TRBD1; abundance: NA; v_gene: TRBV2; CDR3nt: TGTGCCAGCGGAGACAGGGGGCCAGGTAATTCACCCCTCCACTTT; CDR3aa: CASGDRGPGNSPLHF
j_gene: TRBJ2-2; d_gene: NA; abundance: NA; v_gene: TRBV11-3; CDR3nt: TGTGCCAGCAGCTTAGTCGACACCGGGGAGCTGTTTTTT; CDR3aa: CASSLVDTGELFF
j_gene: TRBJ2-7; d_gene: NA; abundance: NA; v_gene: TRBV28; CDR3nt: TGTGCCAGCGGCGCGCGGGGGCCCTACGAGCAGTACTTC; CDR3aa: CASGARGPYEQYF
j_gene: TRBJ2-6; d_gene: TRBD1; abundance: NA; v_gene: TRBV29-1; CDR3nt: TGCAGCGTTGGGGACAGGGGGCATGTTGGGGCCAACGTCCTGACTTTC; CDR3aa: CSVGDRGHVGANVLTF
j_gene: TRBJ2-7; d_gene: TRBD1; abundance: NA; v_gene: TRBV28; CDR3nt: TGTGCCAGCAGTTTCCCTGGGACAGGGGCCTACGAGCAGTACTTC; CDR3aa: CASSFPGTGAYEQYF
j_gene: TRBJ2-1; d_gene: TRBD2; abundance: NA; v_gene: TRBV7-7; CDR3nt: TGTGCTAGCAGCTTAGTGCCTAGCGGGGGACCAAATGAGCAGTTCTTC; CDR3aa: CASSLVPSGGPNEQFF
j_gene: TRBJ1-3; d_gene: TRBD1; abundance: NA; v_gene: TRBV9; CDR3nt: TGTGCCAGCAGCGGGAGGACAGGGGGGCCCACTGGTGGTGGAAACACCATATATTTT; CDR3aa: CASSGRTGGPTGGGNTIYF
j_gene: TRBJ2-7; d_gene: TRBD1; abundance: NA; v_gene: TRBV7-6; CDR3nt: TGTGCCAGCAGCCGGCGGACAGGGGACGAGCAGTACTTC; CDR3aa: CASSRRTGDEQYF
j_gene: TRBJ2-7; d_gene: NA; abundance: few; v_gene: TRBV5-5; CDR3nt: TGTGCCAGCAGCTTGGACAGGGACGACGAGCAGTACTTC; CDR3aa: CASSLDRDDEQYF
j_gene: TRBJ2-5; d_gene: TRBD1; abundance: NA; v_gene: TRBV7-2; CDR3nt: TGTGCCAGCAGCTCCCCATATTCAGGGGGCTCGGAGACCCAGTACTTC; CDR3aa: CASSSPYSGGSETQYF
j_gene: TRBJ2-2; d_gene: TRBD2; abundance: NA; v_gene: TRBV13; CDR3nt: TGTGCCAGCATGTCTCTCAGCCTAGCGGAGTCGAACACCGGGGAGCTGTTTTTT; CDR3aa: CASMSLSLAESNTGELFF
j_gene: TRBJ1-3; d_gene: TRBD1; abundance: NA; v_gene: TRBV11-1; CDR3nt: TGTGCCAGCAGCCTGACAGGGCACGGAAACACCATATATTTT; CDR3aa: CASSLTGHGNTIYF
j_gene: TRBJ1-2; d_gene: TRBD1; abundance: NA; v_gene: TRBV15; CDR3nt: TGTGCCACCAGCAGAGAAGGACAGGGGGGATCTGGCTACACCTTC; CDR3aa: CATSREGQGGSGYTF
j_gene: TRBJ2-5; d_gene: TRBD2; abundance: NA; v_gene: TRBV5-6; CDR3nt: TGTGCCAGCAGGGGCGGGGGGGCCGCGGAGACCCAGTACTTC; CDR3aa: CASRGGGAAETQYF
j_gene: TRBJ2-5; d_gene: NA; abundance: few; v_gene: TRBV7-2; CDR3nt: TGTGCCAGCAGCAGAACGGGGGACCAAGAGACCCAGTACTTC; CDR3aa: CASSRTGDQETQYF
j_gene: TRBJ2-7; d_gene: NA; abundance: NA; v_gene: TRBV5-5; CDR3nt: TGTGCCAGCAGCCTTGTGTACTCACAGGGCATCGAGCAGTACTTC; CDR3aa: CASSLVYSQGIEQYF
j_gene: TRBJ2-5; d_gene: TRBD2; abundance: NA; v_gene: TRBV7-9; CDR3nt: TGTGCCAGCAGGCCTAGCGGGGGGGCGGAGACCCAGTACTTC; CDR3aa: CASRPSGGAETQYF
j_gene: TRBJ1-1; d_gene: NA; abundance: NA; v_gene: TRBV19; CDR3nt: TGTGCCAGTAGTATCCGCAGGGAGGCCCATCGGGCTTTCTTT; CDR3aa: CASSIRREAHRAFF
j_gene: TRBJ2-5; d_gene: TRBD2; abundance: NA; v_gene: TRBV5-1; CDR3nt: TGCGCCAGCAGCTTGGGTTTCGGGACTAGCGGGGGTTTAGAGACCCAGTACTTC; CDR3aa: CASSLGFGTSGGLETQYF
j_gene: TRBJ2-5; d_gene: TRBD2; abundance: few; v_gene: TRBV5-1; CDR3nt: TGCGCCAGCAGCTTGGAGGCTAGCGGAAGGGAGACCCAGTACTTC; CDR3aa: CASSLEASGRETQYF
j_gene: TRBJ2-5; d_gene: NA; abundance: NA; v_gene: TRBV5-1; CDR3nt: TGCGCCAGCAGCCTCGGGACAAACCAAGAGACCCAGTACTTC; CDR3aa: CASSLGTNQETQYF
j_gene: TRBJ2-1; d_gene: TRBD1; abundance: once; v_gene: TRBV5-6; CDR3nt: TGTGCCAGCAGCCAGGACAGGGGGCTCGATGAGCAGTTCTTC; CDR3aa: CASSQDRGLDEQFF
j_gene: TRBJ1-5; d_gene: NA; abundance: NA; v_gene: TRBV19; CDR3nt: TGTGCCAGTAGTCCAGACAGGCGAAATCAGCCCCAGCATTTT; CDR3aa: CASSPDRRNQPQHF
j_gene: TRBJ1-2; d_gene: TRBD1; abundance: NA; v_gene: TRBV19; CDR3nt: TGTGCCAGTAGTATGACGCAGGGGGCAAACTATGGCTACACCTTC; CDR3aa: CASSMTQGANYGYTF
j_gene: TRBJ1-1; d_gene: NA; abundance: NA; v_gene: TRBV28; CDR3nt: TGTGCCAGCAGCTCGACTGAGAACACTGAAGCTTTCTTT; CDR3aa: CASSSTENTEAFF
j_gene: TRBJ1-2; d_gene: TRBD1; abundance: NA; v_gene: TRBV15; CDR3nt: TGTGCCACCAGCAGAGGGGTAGAAGGGGGCAGGGGCGGCTACACCTTC; CDR3aa: CATSRGVEGGRGGYTF
j_gene: TRBJ1-2; d_gene: TRBD1; abundance: NA; v_gene: TRBV28; CDR3nt: TGTGCCAGCAGGCGACAGGGGGCTAACTATGGCTACACCTTC; CDR3aa: CASRRQGANYGYTF
j_gene: TRBJ1-6; d_gene: TRBD1; abundance: NA; v_gene: TRBV19; CDR3nt: TGTGCCAGTACCCTATCCGGGACGGGACAGAATAATTCACCCCTCCACTTT; CDR3aa: CASTLSGTGQNNSPLHF
j_gene: TRBJ2-7; d_gene: NA; abundance: NA; v_gene: TRBV6-4; CDR3nt: TGTGCCAGCAGTGACGCGGGTGGCGAGCAGTACTTC; CDR3aa: CASSDAGGEQYF